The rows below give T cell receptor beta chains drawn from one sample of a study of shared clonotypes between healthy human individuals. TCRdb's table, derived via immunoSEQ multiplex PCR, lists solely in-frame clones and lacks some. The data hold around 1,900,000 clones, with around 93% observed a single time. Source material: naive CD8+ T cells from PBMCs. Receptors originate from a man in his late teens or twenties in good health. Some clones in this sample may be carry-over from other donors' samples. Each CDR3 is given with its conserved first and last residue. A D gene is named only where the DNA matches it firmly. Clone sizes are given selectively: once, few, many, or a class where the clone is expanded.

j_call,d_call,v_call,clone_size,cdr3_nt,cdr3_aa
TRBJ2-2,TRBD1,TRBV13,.,TGTGCCAGCAGCGCTAGGGGACAGCGGACCGGGGAGCTGTTTTTT,CASSARGQRTGELFF
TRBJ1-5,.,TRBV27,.,TGTGCCAGCAGTTTATGGGCAGGCGGCAATCAGCCCCAGCATTTT,CASSLWAGGNQPQHF
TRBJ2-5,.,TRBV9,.,TGTGCCAGCAGCGTAGGCGGCAGACAAGAGACCCAGTACTTC,CASSVGGRQETQYF
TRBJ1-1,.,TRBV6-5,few,TGTGCCAGCAGACCAGGGACATCCCTAACTGAAGCTTTCTTT,CASRPGTSLTEAFF
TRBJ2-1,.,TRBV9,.,TGTGCCAGCAGCGCGAGGAGACATGAGCAGTTCTTC,CASSARRHEQFF
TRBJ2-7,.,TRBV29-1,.,TGCAGCGTTGGGGGGCCCTACGAGCAGTACTTC,CSVGGPYEQYF
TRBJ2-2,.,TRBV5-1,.,TGCGCCAGCAGCCCGTTTAAAGTTTCCGCGAACACCGGGGAGCTGTTTTTT,CASSPFKVSANTGELFF
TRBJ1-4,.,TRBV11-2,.,TGTGCCAGCAGCTTAGCCCCCCTCAAAAAACTGTTTTTT,CASSLAPLKKLFF
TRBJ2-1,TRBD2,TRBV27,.,TGTGCCAGCAGACCACTAGCGGGAGCCGACAATGAGCAGTTCTTC,CASRPLAGADNEQFF
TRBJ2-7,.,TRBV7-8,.,TGTGCCAGCAGCTCGGACTGGGGGAGCTCCTACGAGCAGTACTTC,CASSSDWGSSYEQYF
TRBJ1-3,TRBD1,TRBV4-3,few,TGCGCCAGCAGCCGCGGGACAGCAAAAAACTCTGGAAACACCATATATTTT,CASSRGTAKNSGNTIYF
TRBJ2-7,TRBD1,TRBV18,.,TGTGCCAGCTCACCACCCCGGACAGGGGCTCCCGAGCAGTACTTC,CASSPPRTGAPEQYF
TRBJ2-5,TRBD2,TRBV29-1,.,TGCAGCGTTGAGCCAGCGGGAGGAGAGACCCAGTACTTC,CSVEPAGGETQYF
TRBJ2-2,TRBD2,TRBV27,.,TGTGCCAGCAGTTGGACTAGCGGGAGGGCCGGGGAGCTGTTTTTT,CASSWTSGRAGELFF
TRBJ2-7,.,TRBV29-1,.,TGCAGCGTTGAGCTCACAGGGAAAGGCTCCTACGAGCAGTACTTC,CSVELTGKGSYEQYF
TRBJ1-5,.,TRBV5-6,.,TGTGCCAGCAGCCAGGGGAATCAGCCCCAGCATTTT,CASSQGNQPQHF
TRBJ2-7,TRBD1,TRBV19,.,TGTGCCAGTAGTATTGGGACAGGGGCGTACGAGCAGTACTTC,CASSIGTGAYEQYF
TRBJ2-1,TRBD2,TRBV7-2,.,TGTGCCAGCAGCTTAGGTAGCGGGAGGTACAATGAGCAGTTCTTC,CASSLGSGRYNEQFF
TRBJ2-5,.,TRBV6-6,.,TGTGCCAGCGAGGGACCCGCGTTGAACCATAAAGAGACCCAGTACTTC,CASEGPALNHKETQYF
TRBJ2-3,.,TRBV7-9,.,TGTGCCAGCAGCTCCCGGGTTGGGCCCAGCACAGATACGCAGTATTTT,CASSSRVGPSTDTQYF
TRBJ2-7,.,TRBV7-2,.,TGTGCCAGCAGCTTGTCCAACGACCCGGACTATTATGGCTACGAGCAGTACTTC,CASSLSNDPDYYGYEQYF
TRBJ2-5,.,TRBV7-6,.,TGTGCCAGCAGCTCCGCCGGGGGCAAAGAGACCCAGTACTTC,CASSSAGGKETQYF
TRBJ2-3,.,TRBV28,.,TGTGCCAGCAGTCTCGGGATACGGACAGATACGCAGTATTTT,CASSLGIRTDTQYF
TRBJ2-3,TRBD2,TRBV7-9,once,TGTGCCAGCAGCTTAGGAAGCGGGAGTTTGTCAGATACGCAGTATTTT,CASSLGSGSLSDTQYF
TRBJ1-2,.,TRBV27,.,TGTGCCAGCAGTGCCGACAGTTTCTATGGCTACACCTTC,CASSADSFYGYTF
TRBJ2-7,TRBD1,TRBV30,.,TGTGCCGGACCTAAAACAACGCCGGGACAGGGGAACGAGCAGTACTTC,CAGPKTTPGQGNEQYF
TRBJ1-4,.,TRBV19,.,TGTGCCAGTAGTTCGGCAGGGTCTAATGAAAAACTGTTTTTT,CASSSAGSNEKLFF
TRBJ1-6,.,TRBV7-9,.,TGTGCCAGCAGCTTAGGGACCCCGACTAATTCACCCCTCCACTTT,CASSLGTPTNSPLHF
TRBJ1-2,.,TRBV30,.,TGTGCCTGGAGTGGGGATGCTAACTATGGCTACACCTTC,CAWSGDANYGYTF